This T cell receptor beta chain was sequenced in a study of CD8 T cell repertoires and HIV-1 epitope variants. Overall study context: Equal numbers of autologous T cell-negative cells presented antigen to enriched T cells.

Sequencing of TCR beta CDR3 used immunoSEQ survey depth. TCRdb keeps only in-frame clones here, not all; method: immunoSEQ multiplex PCR. This table holds around 4,800 clones, roughly two thirds found once. Of note for this clone: Its antigen remains unknown.

Germline V CDR1 and CDR2: SEHNR, FQNEAQ (reference sequence). V shed 4 bases, J shed 0 bases, and the junction held 5 bases outside the gene matches. CDR3 length: 15 amino acids. Input material: cultured CD8+ T cells derived from PBMCs. The clonotype comes from a male donor with HIV. The genes are TRBV7-9 and TRBJ2-7; TRBD1 matches 8 bases. The CDR3 is CASSSPDRDSYEQYF. The DNA for the CDR3 is TGTGCCAGCAGCTCTCCGGACAGGGACTCCTACGAGCAGTACTTC.